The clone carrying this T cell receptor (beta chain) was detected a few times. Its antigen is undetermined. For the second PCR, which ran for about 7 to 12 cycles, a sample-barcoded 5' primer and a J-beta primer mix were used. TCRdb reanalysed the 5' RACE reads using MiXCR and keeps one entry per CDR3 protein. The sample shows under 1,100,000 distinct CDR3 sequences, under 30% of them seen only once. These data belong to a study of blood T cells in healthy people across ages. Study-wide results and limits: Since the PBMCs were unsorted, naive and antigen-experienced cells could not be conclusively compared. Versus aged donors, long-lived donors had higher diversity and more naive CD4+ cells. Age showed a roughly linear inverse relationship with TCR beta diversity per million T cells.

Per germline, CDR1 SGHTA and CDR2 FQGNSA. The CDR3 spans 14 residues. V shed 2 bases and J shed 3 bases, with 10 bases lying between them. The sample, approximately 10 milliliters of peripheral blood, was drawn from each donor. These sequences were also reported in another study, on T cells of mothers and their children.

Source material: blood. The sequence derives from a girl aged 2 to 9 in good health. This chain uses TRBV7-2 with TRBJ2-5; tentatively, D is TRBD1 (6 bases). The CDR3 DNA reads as TGTGCCAGCAGCTTATATAACAGGGAAGAGACCCAGTACTTC. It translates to CASSLYNREETQYF.